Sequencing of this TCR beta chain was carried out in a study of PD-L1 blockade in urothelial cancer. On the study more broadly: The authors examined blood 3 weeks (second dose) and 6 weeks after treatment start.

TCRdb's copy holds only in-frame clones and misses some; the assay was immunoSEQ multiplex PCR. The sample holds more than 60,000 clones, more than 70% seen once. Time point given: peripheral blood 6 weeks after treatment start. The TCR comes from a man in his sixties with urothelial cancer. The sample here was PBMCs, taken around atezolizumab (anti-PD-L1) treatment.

The CDR3 reads CASSLGWAEQYF. DNA for the CDR3: TGTGCCAGCAGCTTAGGGTGGGCCGAGCAGTACTTC. The rearrangement links TRBV7-2 to TRBJ2-7, with D uncertain. Germline lookup yields CDR1 SGHTA and CDR2 FQGNSA. This CDR3 region has 12 residues. V lost 1 base and J 6 bases, leaving 7 bases between the germline ends.